This record concerns one T cell receptor (beta chain) sequence. The antigen remains undetermined. Use of 60 Vbeta and 13 Jbeta primers characterized the PCR. Sequenced by immunoSEQ multiplex PCR; TCRdb stores in-frame clones only, minus some. This table has under 200,000 clones, more than 65% appearing once. The data stem from a study of cytomegalovirus exposure and HLA in healthy donors. Background on the study: From HLA-typed donors, an early data release held about 85 million unique TCRs.

The study, taken as a whole, reports: In an earlier analysis, in some 540 donors, most V segments appeared productive either ~87% or ~30% of the time. Available immune exposure information covered CMV serostatus only.

With 6 bases clipped from V and 3 bases from J, the junction kept 5 bases outside the gene matches. CDR1 is KGHSH and CDR2 is LQKENI in the germline V gene. The CDR3 runs to 13 residues. This clonotype was obtained from a man in his forties or fifties in good health and CMV-seropositive. The specimen sequenced was PBMCs. The rearrangement joins TRBV18 to TRBJ2-7, with 7 bases matching TRBD1. CDR3 amino acids: CASSPTGNYEQYF. The CDR3 coding sequence is TGTGCCAGCTCGCCGACAGGGAACTACGAGCAGTACTTC.